What follows is one T cell receptor beta chain and its context. The antigen remains undetermined. Healthy bone marrow donors made up the donors. This specimen comes from a study of cytomegalovirus exposure and HLA in healthy donors. The PCR had 60 Vbeta and 13 Jbeta primers. Clones were read by immunoSEQ multiplex PCR, and TCRdb kept only the in-frame ones, dropping some. This table holds about 160,000 clones, roughly 76% found once. The study's findings and limits: Presence/absence analyses assumed roughly uniform sequencing depth across donors. Association of around 17,000 TCR beta sequences with HLA alleles was found at 0.05 false discovery rate in a later analysis. Some V segments could not be told apart, so they were left out, TRBV6-2 and TRBV6-3 among them.

This CDR3 comprises 15 residues. The ends were cut back, 0 bases at V and 4 bases at J, with 13 bases in the middle. CDR1 SGHDT and CDR2 YYEEEE come from the germline V gene. The TCR comes from a woman aged 45 to 65 in good health and CMV-seronegative. J is TRBJ1-2 and V is TRBV5-6, with TRBD1 as a possible D gene (6 bases). Source material: PBMCs. CDR3 bases: TGTGCCAGCAGCTTGGACAGGGTAATAATCTATGGCTACACCTTC. Protein: CASSLDRVIIYGYTF.